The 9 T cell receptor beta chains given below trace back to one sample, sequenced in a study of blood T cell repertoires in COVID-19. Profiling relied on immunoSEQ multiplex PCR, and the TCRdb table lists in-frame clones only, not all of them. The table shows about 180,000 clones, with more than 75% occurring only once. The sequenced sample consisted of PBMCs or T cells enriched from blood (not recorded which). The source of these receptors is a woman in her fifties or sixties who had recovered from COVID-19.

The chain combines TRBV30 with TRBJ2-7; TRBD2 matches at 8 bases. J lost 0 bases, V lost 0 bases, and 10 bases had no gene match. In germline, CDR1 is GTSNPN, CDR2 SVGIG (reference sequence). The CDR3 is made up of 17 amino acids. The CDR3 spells CAWSVRASGRLSYEQYF. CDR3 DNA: TGTGCCTGGAGTGTACGGGCTAGCGGGCGACTCTCCTACGAGCAGTACTTC.

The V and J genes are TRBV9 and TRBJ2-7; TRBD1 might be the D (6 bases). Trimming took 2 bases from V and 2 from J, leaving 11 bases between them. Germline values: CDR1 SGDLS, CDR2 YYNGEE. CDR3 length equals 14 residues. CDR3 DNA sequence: TGTGCCAGCAGCGTTGGACAGTCTACCTACGAGCAGTACTTC. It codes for CASSVGQSTYEQYF.

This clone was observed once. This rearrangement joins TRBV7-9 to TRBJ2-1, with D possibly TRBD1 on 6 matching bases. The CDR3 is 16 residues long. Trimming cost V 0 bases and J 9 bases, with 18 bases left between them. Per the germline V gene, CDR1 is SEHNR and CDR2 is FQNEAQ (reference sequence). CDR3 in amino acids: CASSLAQGTTLGEQFF. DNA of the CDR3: TGTGCCAGCAGCTTAGCGCAGGGGACCACCCTCGGTGAGCAGTTCTTC.

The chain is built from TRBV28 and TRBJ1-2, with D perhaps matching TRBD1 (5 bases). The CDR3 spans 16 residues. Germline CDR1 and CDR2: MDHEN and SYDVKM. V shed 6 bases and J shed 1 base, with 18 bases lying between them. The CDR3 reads CASRGGVGGDNYGYTF. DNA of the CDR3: TGTGCCAGCAGGGGGGGGGTAGGAGGAGATAACTATGGCTACACCTTC.

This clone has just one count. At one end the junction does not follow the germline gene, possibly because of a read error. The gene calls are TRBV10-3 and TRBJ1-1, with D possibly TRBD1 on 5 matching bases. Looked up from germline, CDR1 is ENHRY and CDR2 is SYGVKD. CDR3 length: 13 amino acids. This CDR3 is CATSTGEWSEAFF. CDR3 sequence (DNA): TGTGCCACCAGTACGGGGGAATGGTCTGAAGCTTTCTTT.

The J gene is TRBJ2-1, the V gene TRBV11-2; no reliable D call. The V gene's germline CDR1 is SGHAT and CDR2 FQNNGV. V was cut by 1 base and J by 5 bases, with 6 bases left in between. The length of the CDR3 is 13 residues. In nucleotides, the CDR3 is TGTGCCAGCAGCTTAGGACTGGACAATGAGCAGTTCTTC. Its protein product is CASSLGLDNEQFF.

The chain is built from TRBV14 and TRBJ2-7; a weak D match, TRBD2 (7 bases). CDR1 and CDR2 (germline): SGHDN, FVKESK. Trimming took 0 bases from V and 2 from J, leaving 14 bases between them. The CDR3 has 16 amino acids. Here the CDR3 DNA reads TGTGCCAGCAGCCAAGATAGGGGGGGCCTCCCCTACGAGCAGTACTTC. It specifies CASSQDRGGLPYEQYF.

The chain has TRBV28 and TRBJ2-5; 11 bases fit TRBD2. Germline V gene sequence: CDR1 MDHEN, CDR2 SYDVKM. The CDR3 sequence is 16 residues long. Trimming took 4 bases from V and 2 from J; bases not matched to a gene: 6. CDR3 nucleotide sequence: TGTGCCAGCAGTTCTCCCCGGACTAGCGGGCAAGAGACCCAGTACTTC. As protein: CASSSPRTSGQETQYF.

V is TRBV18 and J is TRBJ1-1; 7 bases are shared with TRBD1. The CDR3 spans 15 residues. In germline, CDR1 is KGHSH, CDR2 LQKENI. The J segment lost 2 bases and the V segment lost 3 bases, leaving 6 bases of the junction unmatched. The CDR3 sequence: CASSPGQPYNTEAFF. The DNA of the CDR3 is TGTGCCAGCTCACCGGGACAGCCGTATAACACTGAAGCTTTCTTT. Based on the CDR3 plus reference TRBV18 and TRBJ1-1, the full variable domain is NAGVMQNPRHLVRRRGQEARLRCSPMKGHSHVYWYRQLPEEGLKFMVYLQKENIIDESGMPKERFSAEFPKEGPSILRIQQVVRGDSAAYFCASSPGQPYNTEAFFGQGTRLTVV.